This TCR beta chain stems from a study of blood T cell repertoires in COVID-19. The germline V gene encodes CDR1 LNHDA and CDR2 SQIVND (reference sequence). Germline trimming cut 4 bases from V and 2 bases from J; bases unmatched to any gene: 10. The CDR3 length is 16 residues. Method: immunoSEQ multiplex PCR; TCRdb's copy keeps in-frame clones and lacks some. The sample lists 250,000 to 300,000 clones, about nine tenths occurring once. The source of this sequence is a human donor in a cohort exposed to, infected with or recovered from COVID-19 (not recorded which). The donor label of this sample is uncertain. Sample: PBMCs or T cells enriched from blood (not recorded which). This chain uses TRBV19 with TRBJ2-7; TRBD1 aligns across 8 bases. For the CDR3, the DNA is TGTGCCAGTAGTACCCTCTCAGGGGGCGCACCCTACGAGCAGTACTTC. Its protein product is CASSTLSGGAPYEQYF.